A single T cell receptor beta chain is shown here with its context. This entry belongs to a study of T-cell memory formation after mild COVID-19. V shed 3 bases and J shed 4 bases, with 15 bases lying between them. This CDR3 spans 15 amino acids. MiXCR, applied by TCRdb to the 5' RACE reads, yields one record per CDR3 protein. The data contain approximately 340,000 distinct CDR3 sequences, about a sixth of them singletons. This receptor was obtained from a man aged 18 to 35 who had mild COVID-19 (a few samples of this study predate the infection). Cell type and time point are not known. The sample taken for sequencing was PBMCs or a T cell subset sorted from them (not recorded which). The genes are TRBV12-3 or TRBV12-4 and TRBJ1-2; no definite D call. This chain's CDR3 is CASSFLPAGSYGYTF. The CDR3 coding sequence is TGTGCCAGCAGTTTTCTCCCAGCAGGCTCCTATGGCTACACCTTC.